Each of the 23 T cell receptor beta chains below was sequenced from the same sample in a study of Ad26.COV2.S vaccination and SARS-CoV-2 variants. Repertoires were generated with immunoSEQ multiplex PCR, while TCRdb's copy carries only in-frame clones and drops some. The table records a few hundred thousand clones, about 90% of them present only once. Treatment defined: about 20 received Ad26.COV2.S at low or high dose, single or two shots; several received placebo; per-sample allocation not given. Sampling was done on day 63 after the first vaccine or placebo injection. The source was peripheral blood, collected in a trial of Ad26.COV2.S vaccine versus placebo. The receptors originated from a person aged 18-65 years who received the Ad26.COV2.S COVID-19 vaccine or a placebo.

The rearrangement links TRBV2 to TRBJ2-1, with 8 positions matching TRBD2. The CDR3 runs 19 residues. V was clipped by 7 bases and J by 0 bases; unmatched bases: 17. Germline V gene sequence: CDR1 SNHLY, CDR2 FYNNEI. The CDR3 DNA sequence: TGTGCCAGCACCGATCCTCGGGGGGGCTCGACAAGCTCCTACAATGAGCAGTTCTTC. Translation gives CASTDPRGGSTSSYNEQFF.

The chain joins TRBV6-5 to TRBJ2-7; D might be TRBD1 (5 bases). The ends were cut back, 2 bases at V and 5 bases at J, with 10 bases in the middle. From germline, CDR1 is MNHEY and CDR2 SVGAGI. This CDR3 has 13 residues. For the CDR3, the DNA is TGTGCCAGCAGTTACCTCGACAGTAACGAGCAGTACTTC. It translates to CASSYLDSNEQYF.

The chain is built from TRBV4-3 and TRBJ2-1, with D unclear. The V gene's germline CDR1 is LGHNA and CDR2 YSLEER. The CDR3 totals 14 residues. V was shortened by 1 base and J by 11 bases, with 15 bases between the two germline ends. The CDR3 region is CASSQVNPSSQQFF. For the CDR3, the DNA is TGCGCCAGCAGCCAAGTAAACCCTTCCTCCCAGCAGTTCTTC.

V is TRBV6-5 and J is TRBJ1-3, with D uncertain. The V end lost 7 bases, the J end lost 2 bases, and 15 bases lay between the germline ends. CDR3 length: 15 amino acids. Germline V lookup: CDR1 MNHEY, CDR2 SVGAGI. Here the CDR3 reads CASTFVRGPGNTIYF. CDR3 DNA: TGTGCCAGCACCTTTGTACGTGGACCTGGAAACACCATATATTTT.

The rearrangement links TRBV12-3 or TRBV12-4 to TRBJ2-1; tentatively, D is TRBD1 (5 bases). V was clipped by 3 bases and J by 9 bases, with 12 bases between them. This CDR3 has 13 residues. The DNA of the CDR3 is TGTGCCAGCAGTTTCAGTAGGGGCAGTGAGCAGTTCTTC. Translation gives CASSFSRGSEQFF.

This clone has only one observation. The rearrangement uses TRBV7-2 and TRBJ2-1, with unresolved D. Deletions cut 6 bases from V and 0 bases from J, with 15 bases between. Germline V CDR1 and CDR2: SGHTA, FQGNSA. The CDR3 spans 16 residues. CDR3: CASSTPPRGSYNEQFF. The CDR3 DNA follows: TGTGCCAGCAGTACCCCCCCAAGAGGCTCCTACAATGAGCAGTTCTTC.

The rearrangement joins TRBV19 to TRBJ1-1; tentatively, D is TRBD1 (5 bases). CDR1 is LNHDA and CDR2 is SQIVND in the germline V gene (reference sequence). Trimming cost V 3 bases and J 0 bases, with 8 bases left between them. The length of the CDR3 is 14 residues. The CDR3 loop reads CASSIGAVNTEAFF. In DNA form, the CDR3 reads TGTGCCAGTAGTATCGGGGCAGTGAACACTGAAGCTTTCTTT.

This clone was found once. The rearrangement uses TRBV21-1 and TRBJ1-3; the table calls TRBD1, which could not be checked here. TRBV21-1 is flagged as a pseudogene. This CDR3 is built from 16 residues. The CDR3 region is CASSKSGGNEGNTIYF. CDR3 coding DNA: TGTGCCAGCAGCAAATCAGGGGGGAACGAGGGAAACACCATATATTTT.

The CDR3 DNA follows: TGTGCCTGGAGGATAACAGGGGTTGGAAACACCATATATTTT. It yields the protein CAWRITGVGNTIYF. V usage is TRBV30 and J usage is TRBJ1-3, with TRBD1 matching over 7 bases. Germline CDR1 reads GTSNPN; CDR2 reads SVGIG (reference sequence). The J segment lost 3 bases and the V segment lost 3 bases, leaving 5 bases of the junction unmatched. CDR3 length: 14 residues.

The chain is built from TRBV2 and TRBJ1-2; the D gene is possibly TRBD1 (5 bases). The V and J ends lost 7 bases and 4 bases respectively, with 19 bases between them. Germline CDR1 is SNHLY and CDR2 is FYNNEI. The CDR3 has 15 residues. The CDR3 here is CASNPGARATYGYTF. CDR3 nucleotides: TGTGCCAGCAACCCCGGGGCCAGGGCAACCTATGGCTACACCTTC.

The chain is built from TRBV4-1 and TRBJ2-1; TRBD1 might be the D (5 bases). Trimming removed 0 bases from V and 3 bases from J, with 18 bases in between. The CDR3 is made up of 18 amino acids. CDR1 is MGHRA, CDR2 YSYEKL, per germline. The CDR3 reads CASSQERLGLPVYNEQFF. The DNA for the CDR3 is TGCGCCAGCAGCCAAGAACGGTTGGGGCTTCCCGTCTACAATGAGCAGTTCTTC.

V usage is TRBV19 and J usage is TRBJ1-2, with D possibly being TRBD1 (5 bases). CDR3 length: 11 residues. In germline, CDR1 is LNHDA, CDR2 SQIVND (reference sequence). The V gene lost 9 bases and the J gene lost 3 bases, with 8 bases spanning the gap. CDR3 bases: TGTGCCAGCGGGGGAGACTATGGCTACACCTTC. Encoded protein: CASGGDYGYTF.

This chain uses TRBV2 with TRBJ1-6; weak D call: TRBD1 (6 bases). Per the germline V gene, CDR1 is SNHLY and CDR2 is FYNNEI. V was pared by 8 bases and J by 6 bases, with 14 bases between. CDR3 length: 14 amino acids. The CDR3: CASFYRDVNSPLHF. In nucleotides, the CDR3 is TGTGCCAGCTTTTACAGGGATGTTAATTCACCCCTCCACTTT.

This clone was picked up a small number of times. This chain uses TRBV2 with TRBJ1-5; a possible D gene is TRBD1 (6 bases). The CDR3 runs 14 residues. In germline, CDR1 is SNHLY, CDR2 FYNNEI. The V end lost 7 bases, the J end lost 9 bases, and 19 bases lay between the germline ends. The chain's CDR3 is CASTGPTGEGPQHF. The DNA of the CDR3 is TGTGCCAGCACCGGACCGACAGGTGAGGGGCCCCAGCATTTT.

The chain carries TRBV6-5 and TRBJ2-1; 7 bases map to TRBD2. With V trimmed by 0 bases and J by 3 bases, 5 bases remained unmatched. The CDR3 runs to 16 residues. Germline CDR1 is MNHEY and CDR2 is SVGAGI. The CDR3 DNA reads TGTGCCAGCAGTTACTCGGTCCAGCGGGGCTACAATGAGCAGTTCTTC. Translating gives CASSYSVQRGYNEQFF.

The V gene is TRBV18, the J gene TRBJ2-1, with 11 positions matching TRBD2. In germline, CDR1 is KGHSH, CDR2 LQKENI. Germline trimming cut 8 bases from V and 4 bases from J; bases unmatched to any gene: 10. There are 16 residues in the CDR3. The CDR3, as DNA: TGTGCCAGCACTTTCAAGCTAGCGGGAGGTTACAATGAGCAGTTCTTC. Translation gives CASTFKLAGGYNEQFF. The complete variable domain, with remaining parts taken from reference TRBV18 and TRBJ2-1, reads NAGVMQNPRHLVRRRGQEARLRCSPMKGHSHVYWYRQLPEEGLKFMVYLQKENIIDESGMPKERFSAEFPKEGPSILRIQQVVRGDSAAYFCASTFKLAGGYNEQFFGPGTRLTVL.

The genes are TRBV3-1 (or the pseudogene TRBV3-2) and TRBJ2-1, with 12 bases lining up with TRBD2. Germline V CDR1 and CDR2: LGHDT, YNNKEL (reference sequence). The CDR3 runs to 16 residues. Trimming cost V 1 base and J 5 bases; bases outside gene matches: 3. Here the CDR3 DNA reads TGTGCCAGCAGCCAAGGGACTAGCGGGACCGACAATGAGCAGTTCTTC. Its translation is CASSQGTSGTDNEQFF.

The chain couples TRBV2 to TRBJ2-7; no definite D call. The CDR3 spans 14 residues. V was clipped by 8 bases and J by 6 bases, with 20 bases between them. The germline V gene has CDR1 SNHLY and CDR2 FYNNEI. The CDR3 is CASHSPERRVEQYV. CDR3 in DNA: TGTGCCAGCCACTCTCCCGAGCGTCGAGTCGAGCAGTACGTC.

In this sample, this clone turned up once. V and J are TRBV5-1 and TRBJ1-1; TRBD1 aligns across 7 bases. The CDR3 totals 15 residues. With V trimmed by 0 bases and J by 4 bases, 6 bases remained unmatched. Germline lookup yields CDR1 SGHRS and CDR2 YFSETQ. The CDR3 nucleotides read TGCGCCAGCAGCTTGGGACAGGGAAAGGGCACTGAAGCTTTCTTT. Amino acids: CASSLGQGKGTEAFF.

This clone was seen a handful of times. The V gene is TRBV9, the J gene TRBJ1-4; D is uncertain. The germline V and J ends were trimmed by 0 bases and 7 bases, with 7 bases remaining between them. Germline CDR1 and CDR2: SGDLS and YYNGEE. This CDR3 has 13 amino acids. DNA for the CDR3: TGTGCCAGCAGCGTAGATGGGGTTGAAAAACTGTTTTTT. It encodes CASSVDGVEKLFF.

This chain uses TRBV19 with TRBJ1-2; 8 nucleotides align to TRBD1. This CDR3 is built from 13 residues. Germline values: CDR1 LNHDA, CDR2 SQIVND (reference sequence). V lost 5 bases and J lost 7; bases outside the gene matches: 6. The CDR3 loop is CASSDRGYGGYTF. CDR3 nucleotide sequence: TGTGCCAGTAGTGACAGGGGATATGGTGGCTACACCTTC.

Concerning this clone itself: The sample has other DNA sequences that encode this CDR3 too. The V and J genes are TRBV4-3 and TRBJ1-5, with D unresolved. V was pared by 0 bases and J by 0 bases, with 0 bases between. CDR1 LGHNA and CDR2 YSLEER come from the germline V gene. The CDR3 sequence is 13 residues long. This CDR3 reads CASSQDSNQPQHF. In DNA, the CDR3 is TGCGCCAGCAGCCAAGATAGCAATCAGCCCCAGCATTTT.

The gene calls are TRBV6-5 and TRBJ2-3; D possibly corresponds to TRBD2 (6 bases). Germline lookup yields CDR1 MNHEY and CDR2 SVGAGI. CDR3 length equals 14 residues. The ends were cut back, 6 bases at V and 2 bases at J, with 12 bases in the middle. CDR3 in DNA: TGTGCCAGCAGGATAGCGGAGGCCACAGATACGCAGTATTTT. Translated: CASRIAEATDTQYF.